The rows below give T cell receptor beta chains drawn from one sample of a study of blood T cell repertoires in COVID-19. The assay was immunoSEQ multiplex PCR, and TCRdb's table has in-frame clones only and misses some. This table has about 130,000 clones, 84% appearing once. Sequenced: peripheral blood. The receptors stem from a woman in her fifties or sixties with acute or convalescent COVID-19. Each CDR3 is given with its conserved first and last residue. The order of the fields is D gene, clone size, V gene, J gene, CDR3 DNA, CDR3 protein. A D gene is named only where the DNA matches it firmly. Where a row states a size, it is once, few, many or the class of an expanded clone; other rows omit it.

D: TRBD1
size: NA
V: TRBV19
J: TRBJ1-4
DNA: TGTGCCAGTACCCCAACAGGGGTAACCGAAAAACTGTTTTTT
CDR3: CASTPTGVTEKLFF

D: NA
size: NA
V: TRBV7-9
J: TRBJ2-1
DNA: TGTGCCAGCAGTTCCAGGGTGGGATTATACAATGAGCAGTTCTTC
CDR3: CASSSRVGLYNEQFF

D: NA
size: NA
V: TRBV27
J: TRBJ1-2
DNA: TGTGCCAGCAGTTTAACAATTTTCGGGGGCTACACCTTC
CDR3: CASSLTIFGGYTF

D: TRBD1
size: NA
V: TRBV3-1/TRBV3-2
J: TRBJ1-2
DNA: TGTGCCAGCAGCCCACTTGACAGGGGGCTAAGTCTTAACTATGGCTACACCTTC
CDR3: CASSPLDRGLSLNYGYTF

D: NA
size: NA
V: TRBV10-3
J: TRBJ1-5
DNA: TGTGCCATCAGTGAGGACACAGGGACCCAGCATTTT
CDR3: CAISEDTGTQHF

D: TRBD1
size: NA
V: TRBV19
J: TRBJ1-5
DNA: TGTGCCAGTAGTGACAGGGGGCGCAGCAATCAGCCCCAGCATTTT
CDR3: CASSDRGRSNQPQHF

D: NA
size: NA
V: TRBV29-1
J: TRBJ1-1
DNA: TGCAGCGTTGTCGGGGGGTTGGACACTGAAGCTTTCTTT
CDR3: CSVVGGLDTEAFF

D: NA
size: NA
V: TRBV19
J: TRBJ1-2
DNA: TGTGCCAGTAGTATTGTGGTGGTTGGCAATGGCTACACCTTC
CDR3: CASSIVVVGNGYTF

D: TRBD1
size: NA
V: TRBV2
J: TRBJ2-2
DNA: TGTGCCAGCGACAACCGGGACAGGGGAGCGGGGGAGCTGTTTTTT
CDR3: CASDNRDRGAGELFF

D: NA
size: NA
V: TRBV5-6
J: TRBJ1-6
DNA: TGTGCCAGCAGCTTTCCGGGACAAAATTCACCCCTCCACTTT
CDR3: CASSFPGQNSPLHF

D: NA
size: NA
V: TRBV5-6
J: TRBJ1-2
DNA: TGTGCCAGCAGCTTGTTGGGGCAGGCGTATGGCTACACCTTC
CDR3: CASSLLGQAYGYTF

D: NA
size: NA
V: TRBV7-3
J: TRBJ2-1
DNA: TGTGCCAGCAGCCCTACCCCGGGAGTCTACAATGAGCAGTTCTTC
CDR3: CASSPTPGVYNEQFF

D: NA
size: NA
V: TRBV12-3/TRBV12-4
J: TRBJ1-2
DNA: TGTGCCAGCAGTCAGGACAGCAACTATGGCTACACCTTC
CDR3: CASSQDSNYGYTF

D: TRBD1
size: NA
V: TRBV12-3/TRBV12-4
J: TRBJ1-1
DNA: TGTGCCAGCAGAGACAGGGCGAACACTGAAGCTTTCTTT
CDR3: CASRDRANTEAFF

D: NA
size: NA
V: TRBV11-2
J: TRBJ1-2
DNA: TGTGCCAGCAGCTTATGGGACACAATATCGACTAACTATGGCTACACCTTC
CDR3: CASSLWDTISTNYGYTF

D: NA
size: NA
V: TRBV3-1/TRBV3-2
J: TRBJ2-2
DNA: TGTGCCACCCGCCGGAGGGGGCGCGGACGGACCCCGTCGGCGAACACCGGGGAGCTGTTTTTT
CDR3: CATRRRGRGRTPSANTGELFF

D: NA
size: NA
V: TRBV5-1
J: TRBJ1-1
DNA: TGCGCCAGCAGCTTGGGTGAACAGTACACTGAAGCTTTCTTT
CDR3: CASSLGEQYTEAFF

D: TRBD1
size: few
V: TRBV5-1
J: TRBJ1-1
DNA: TGCGCCAGCAGCCCCTGGGACAGGGGTACTGAAGCTTTCTTT
CDR3: CASSPWDRGTEAFF

D: NA
size: NA
V: TRBV10-2
J: TRBJ2-5
DNA: TGCGCCAGCAGTGAGACTAGAATGGAGACCCAGTACTTC
CDR3: CASSETRMETQYF

D: TRBD1
size: NA
V: TRBV29-1
J: TRBJ1-2
DNA: TGCAGCGTTTGGACAGGGAACTATGGCTACACCTTC
CDR3: CSVWTGNYGYTF

D: NA
size: NA
V: TRBV30
J: TRBJ1-6
DNA: TGTGCCTGGAGTTCTTTTGACGGGGATCCCCTCCACTTT
CDR3: CAWSSFDGDPLHF

D: NA
size: NA
V: TRBV5-1
J: TRBJ1-5
DNA: TGCGCCAGCAGCTTGGTAGCAGGGTCGGAACAGCCCCAGCATTTT
CDR3: CASSLVAGSEQPQHF

D: NA
size: NA
V: TRBV5-4
J: TRBJ2-2
DNA: TGTGCCAGCAGCTTGGCGGGGGTCACCGGGGAGCTGTTTTTT
CDR3: CASSLAGVTGELFF

D: NA
size: once
V: TRBV7-9
J: TRBJ1-2
DNA: TGTGCCAGCAGCTTATTTATCAGGGGCAGGGGTGGCTACACCTTC
CDR3: CASSLFIRGRGGYTF